The 8 T cell receptor beta chains listed next were all sequenced from one sample in a study of T cell responses to AZD1222 COVID-19 vaccine. Libraries were prepared by immunoSEQ multiplex PCR; TCRdb keeps only in-frame clonotypes and omits some of them. The sample carries 70,000 to 95,000 clones, about 89% recorded once. The material was peripheral blood, obtained 28 days after the second AZD1222 dose. These TCRs come from an adult who received the AZD1222 COVID-19 vaccine.

The chain recombines TRBV18 with TRBJ2-1; weak D call: TRBD2 (5 bases). V was shortened by 5 bases and J by 6 bases, with 14 bases between the two germline ends. The germline V gene has CDR1 KGHSH and CDR2 LQKENI. The CDR3 totals 14 residues. The CDR3 sequence: CASSFGRETNEQFF. In DNA form, the CDR3 reads TGTGCCAGCTCATTCGGACGGGAAACCAATGAGCAGTTCTTC.

This clone was picked up a small number of times. J is TRBJ1-5 and V is TRBV9; the D is unclear. The V end lost 4 bases, the J end lost 7 bases, and 12 bases lay between the germline ends. CDR3 length: 13 amino acids. Germline-derived CDR1 and CDR2 are SGDLS and YYNGEE. CDR3 nucleotide sequence: TGTGCCAGCAGCTCCAGCCCGGGCCAGCCCCAGCATTTT. Amino acid sequence: CASSSSPGQPQHF.

This clone was seen repeatedly, ten times or more. This chain links TRBV30 with TRBJ1-4; D is unresolved. Trimming removed 0 bases from V and 7 bases from J, with 9 bases in between. The CDR3 covers 13 residues. The germline gives CDR1 GTSNPN, CDR2 SVGIG (reference sequence). The CDR3 reads CAWSVTRGEKLFF. Here the CDR3 DNA reads TGTGCCTGGAGTGTAACCCGTGGTGAAAAACTGTTTTTT.

This chain links TRBV6-1 with TRBJ1-1; D is ambiguous. Germline V CDR1 and CDR2: MNHNS, SASEGT. The ends were cut back, 1 base at V and 11 bases at J, with 14 bases in the middle. This CDR3 has 13 amino acids. CDR3 in amino acids: CASSEGPIPRAFF. The DNA for the CDR3 is TGTGCCAGCAGTGAAGGCCCTATACCCAGGGCTTTCTTT.

V usage is TRBV7-2 and J usage is TRBJ1-2; D is ambiguous. In germline, CDR1 is SGHTA, CDR2 FQGNSA. V lost 0 bases and J lost 1, with 9 bases in between. This CDR3 spans 15 amino acids. CDR3 region: CASSLAVGFNYGYTF. In DNA, the CDR3 is TGTGCCAGCAGCTTAGCAGTGGGCTTTAACTATGGCTACACCTTC.

This chain connects TRBV3-1 (or the pseudogene TRBV3-2) to TRBJ2-3, with D possibly matching TRBD2 (7 bases). V lost 2 bases and J 5 bases, leaving 20 bases between the germline ends. Germline V gene sequence: CDR1 LGHDT, CDR2 YNNKEL (reference sequence). The CDR3 has 17 residues. CDR3 residues: CASSQPKMAGAGDTQYF. The CDR3 bases are TGTGCCAGCAGCCAACCTAAAATGGCGGGGGCGGGAGATACGCAGTATTTT.

The rearrangement links TRBV30 to TRBJ2-7; TRBD2 agrees at 13 bases. This CDR3 is built from 17 residues. Germline V gene sequence: CDR1 GTSNPN, CDR2 SVGIG (reference sequence). Germline trimming cut 2 bases from V and 0 bases from J; bases unmatched to any gene: 7. This chain's CDR3 is CAWSSWRTSGSSYEQYF. The CDR3 DNA reads TGTGCCTGGAGTTCATGGAGGACTAGCGGGAGCTCCTACGAGCAGTACTTC.

The chain uses TRBV28 and TRBJ2-1; TRBD1 matches at 7 bases. Losses at the gene ends were 4 bases for V and 7 bases for J; bases not matched to a gene: 4. The CDR3 runs to 13 residues. The V gene's germline CDR1 is MDHEN and CDR2 SYDVKM. The CDR3 nucleotides read TGTGCCAGCAGTTCACAGGGGTGGAATGAGCAGTTCTTC. This codes for CASSSQGWNEQFF.